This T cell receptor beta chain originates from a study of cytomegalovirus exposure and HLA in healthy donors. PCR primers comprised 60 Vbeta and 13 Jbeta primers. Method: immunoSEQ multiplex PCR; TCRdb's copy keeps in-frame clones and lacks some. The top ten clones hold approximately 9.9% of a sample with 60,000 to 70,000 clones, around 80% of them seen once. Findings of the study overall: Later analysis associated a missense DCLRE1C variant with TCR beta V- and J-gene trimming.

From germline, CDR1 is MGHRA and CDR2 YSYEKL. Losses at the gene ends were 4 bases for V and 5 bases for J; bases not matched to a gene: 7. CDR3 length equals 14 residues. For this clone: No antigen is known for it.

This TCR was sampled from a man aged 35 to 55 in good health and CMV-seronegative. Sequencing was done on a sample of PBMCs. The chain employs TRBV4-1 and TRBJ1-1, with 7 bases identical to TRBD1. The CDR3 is CASSRSTGNTEAFF. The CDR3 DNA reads TGCGCCAGCAGCCGCTCGACAGGGAATACTGAAGCTTTCTTT.